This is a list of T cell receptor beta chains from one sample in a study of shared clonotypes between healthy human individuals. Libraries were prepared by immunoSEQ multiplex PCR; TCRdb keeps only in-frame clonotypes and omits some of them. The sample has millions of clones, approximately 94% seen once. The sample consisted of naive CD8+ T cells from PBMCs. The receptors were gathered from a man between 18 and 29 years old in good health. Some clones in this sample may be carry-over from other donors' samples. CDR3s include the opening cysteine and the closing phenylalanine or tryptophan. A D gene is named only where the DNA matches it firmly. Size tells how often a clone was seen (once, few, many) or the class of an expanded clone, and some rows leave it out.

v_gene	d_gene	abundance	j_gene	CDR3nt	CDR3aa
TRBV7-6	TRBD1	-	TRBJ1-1	TGTGCCAGCAGCTTAGCGCGGACAGGGGGGGATACTGAAGCTTTCTTT	CASSLARTGGDTEAFF
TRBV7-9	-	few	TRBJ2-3	TGTGCCAGCATCCCCAGTGGAATAAGCACAGATACGCAGTATTTT	CASIPSGISTDTQYF
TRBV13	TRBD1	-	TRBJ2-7	TGTGCCAGCAGCTATATCGGGACAGGGGGCTACGAGCAGTACTTC	CASSYIGTGGYEQYF
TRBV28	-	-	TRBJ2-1	TGTGCCAGCAGTTTCCCCACTGAGAGCTCCTACAATGAGCAGTTCTTC	CASSFPTESSYNEQFF
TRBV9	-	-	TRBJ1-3	TGTGCCAGCAGCGCCGGTCGGGTTGGAAACACCATATATTTT	CASSAGRVGNTIYF
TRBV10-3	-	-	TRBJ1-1	TGTGCCATCAGAGGCCCCGAGAACACTGAAGCTTTCTTT	CAIRGPENTEAFF
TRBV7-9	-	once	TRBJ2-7	TGTGCCAGCAGCCCCGGGAACTCCTACGAGCAGTACTTC	CASSPGNSYEQYF
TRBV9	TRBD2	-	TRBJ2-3	TGTGCCAGCAGCGTACCCATTAGCGGGGGAGTGGGCCCCACAGATACGCAGTATTTT	CASSVPISGGVGPTDTQYF
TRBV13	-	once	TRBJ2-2	TGTGCCAGCAGCTTAGCGGCCCCCGGGTCCGGGGAGCTGTTTTTT	CASSLAAPGSGELFF
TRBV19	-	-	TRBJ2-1	TGTGCCAGTAGTATCCCCATCCTCGGGCATGAGCAGTTCTTC	CASSIPILGHEQFF
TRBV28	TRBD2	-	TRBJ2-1	TGTGCCAGCAGTAAACTAGCGGGAGAGGTCGGTGAGCAGTTCTTC	CASSKLAGEVGEQFF
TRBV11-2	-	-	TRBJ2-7	TGTGCCAGCAGCTCCGGCCTTGGCTACGAGCAGTACTTC	CASSSGLGYEQYF
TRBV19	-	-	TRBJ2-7	TGTGCCAGTAGACGTGGATCCGAGCAGTACTTC	CASRRGSEQYF
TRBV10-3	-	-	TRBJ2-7	TGTGCCATCAGTGAGCCAGGGATGACCTACGAGCAGTACTTC	CAISEPGMTYEQYF
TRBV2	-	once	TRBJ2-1	TGTGCCAGCAGTCCTGCGCGTTACAATGAGCAGTTCTTC	CASSPARYNEQFF
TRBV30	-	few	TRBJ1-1	TGTGCCTGGACCCCCGGAATGGGGGACACTGAAGCTTTCTTT	CAWTPGMGDTEAFF
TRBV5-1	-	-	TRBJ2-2	TGCGCCAGCAGCTTACTAGCCGGCACCGGGGAGCTGTTTTTT	CASSLLAGTGELFF